This T cell receptor (beta chain) was captured by sequencing in a study of cytomegalovirus exposure and HLA in healthy donors (dated by TCRdb to the late 2010s). Background on the whole study: According to an earlier analysis of around 600 of the donors, about 179 million T cells yielded 117 million unique TCR beta sequences and 276 Gb of sequence data. An early release that covered about 640 HLA-typed donors contained about 290 gigabases of sequencing data and 85 million to 100 million unique TCR sequences. Of the 300 to 450 genotyped donors, 80% to 90% were placed in the genetic ancestry cluster associated with self-reported Caucasian donors. The aim of the study was to test whether cataloging public T cell receptors could identify signatures of past pathogen exposure. The study used immunosequencing to profile the T cell repertoires of 600 to 850 subjects and linked those repertoires to cytomegalovirus serostatus. In addition to the first cohort of 666 subjects, a separate validation cohort of approximately 120 different subjects was used. The study combined high-throughput TCR immunosequencing, statistical association of individual TCRs with disease status, and machine learning to predict cytomegalovirus infection status. A later analysis re-examined previously published TCR beta repertoires from roughly 650 donors and added high-resolution HLA genotyping to investigate patterns of TCR occurrence. Rather than drawing on any new phenotypic data, the later analysis identified candidate immune exposures from TCR beta sequences and the way those sequences occurred across donors. An earlier analysis of around 580 of the donors used high-throughput TCR beta sequencing to judge whether each TCR beta V gene segment behaved as functional or pseudogenic. Donor age, sex, ethnicity and CMV serostatus were collected together with the repertoire data. A later genetic analysis used genome-wide SNP genotypes for about three fifths of the roughly 700 donors, treating that subset as a discovery cohort. All discovery cohort repertoires had been generated using a single sequencing platform. HLA typing included class I and class II loci at four-digit resolution. Typing coverage differed by locus: A, B, C, DRB1 and DQB1 were typed in roughly 620-630 donors, DQA1 in 500 to 550, DPA1 in approximately 610, and DPB1 in 400 to 480. Because of strong linkage in the cohort, four to six DR-DQ haplotypes were treated as single units for association and clustering. Across about 380 genotyped donors of the cohort, an average of roughly 250,000 unique TCR beta nucleotide sequences per donor were sequenced, and around 19% of those sequences were non-productive. General study outcomes and caveats: Assigning TCR associations to individual alleles was difficult when HLA alleles, especially DR and DQ, strongly co-occurred. Some IMGT-functional V segments, including TRBV6-2 and TRBV6-3, could not be distinguished by the 87-base-pair reads and were therefore excluded. An association between a missense DCLRE1C variant and V-gene and J-gene trimming of TCR beta chains was found in a later genetic analysis and replicated in an independent cohort. A further reported finding was that TCR beta sequences accurately predicted the HLA-A and HLA-B alleles for most subjects in the first cohort. In a later analysis, around 17,000 TCR beta sequences were associated with specific HLA alleles at a false discovery rate of 0.05. The sequencing pipeline was judged likely to have produced a cluster of highly shared sequence variants as a technical artifact. A later genetic analysis reported fewer N-insertions in productive TCRs among donors in an Asian-associated ancestry cluster than the roughly 700-donor mean. Linkage disequilibrium might explain the correlated functional status among segregating V segments, but an unknown experimental factor could not be ruled out. A few of the identified cytomegalovirus-associated TCR beta chains were confirmed in vitro to be specific for cytomegalovirus antigens. A later analysis found that most CMV-associated TCR beta chains appeared HLA-restricted, with HLA associations seemingly driven largely by CMV exposure. The study listed 164 TCR beta chains as associated with cytomegalovirus. Sequencing depth was assumed to be roughly uniform across donors in the presence/absence analyses, though that assumption may not hold. According to a later analysis, TCR association rates differed among HLA loci, with DRB1 alleles showing the most associated TCRs and HLA-C alleles showing the fewest. According to the authors, the approach could potentially be generalized to other disease states and immunological phenotypes. The earlier analysis of 587 of the donors excluded about 16 rarely observed V segments, including chromosome 9 orphons, because counts were too low. Across donors, most TCR sequences were observed very rarely, whereas some public TCRs were present in many individuals. In an earlier analysis of around 500 of the donors, most TCR beta V segments appeared in productive rearrangements about 87% or about 30% of the time, broadly matching IMGT annotations. Compared with equally common non-associated chains, HLA-associated TCR beta chains in a later analysis were more clonally expanded and had lower generation probabilities. Because HLA typing was unavailable for some donors at each locus, only the typed subset was used in association tests. The classifier was reported to diagnose cytomegalovirus status with high specificity and sensitivity in both the original cohort and the validation cohort. CMV serostatus was the only immune exposure information available for the cohort. This cohort had only TCR beta chains sequenced, and the lack of alpha or paired-chain data limited which features could be detected. Several of the top co-occurrence clusters appeared to be linked to parvovirus B19, influenza, CMV and Epstein-Barr virus, according to a later analysis.

Reading from cysteine to phenylalanine, the CDR3 counts 15 amino acids. Left in the record is the CDR3 DNA by itself, 45 bases read in frame from the first base. Trimming removed 1 base from V and 3 bases from J; the gene matches leave 2 bases unexplained. The CDR1 and CDR2 encoded by the germline V gene are SGHVS and FQNEAQ. Libraries were prepared through the immunoSEQ multiplex PCR assay. A mixture of 60 forward primers for TCR Vbeta segments and 13 reverse primers for TCR Jbeta segments was used in the multiplex PCR. Amplification of the CDR3 region of rearranged TCR beta genes was performed with a multiplex PCR assay on genomic DNA. On the Illumina HiSeq System, the amplified TCR beta libraries were sequenced as 87-base-pair reads. The study's own analysis went as follows. In a later analysis, tens of millions of unique TCR beta chains were counted across the roughly 610 repertoires, and around 11 million of these chains were shared by at least two donors. To remove PCR and sequencing errors, raw reads were error-corrected and collapsed into unique sequences using a nearest-neighbor algorithm that merged closely related sequences. To assign V, D and J gene segments, CDR3 sequences were aligned to IMGT reference sequences. For a sequence to be retained, at least a six-nucleotide match to both a V gene segment and a J gene segment was required. Rearrangements were called productive when the CDR3 lacked stop codons and stayed in frame with V and J; all others were non-productive. Following IMGT convention, CDR3 was defined as the stretch from the second conserved V-encoded cysteine to the conserved J-encoded phenylalanine. The earlier analysis of 587 of the donors excluded sequences that lacked an unambiguous match to a single V gene segment. In an earlier analysis of approximately 500 of the donors, a V segment was called functional when productive rearrangements were above 56.7%, and segregating when the standard deviation between donors exceeded 5%. A statistical classification framework was built for diagnosing cytomegalovirus status from the catalog of TCR beta chain sequences. A later analysis assigned V and J genes by comparing TCR nucleotide sequences with IMGT/GENE-DB human TR gene sequences. A later analysis assigned CDR3 sequences and most-parsimonious VDJ recombination scenarios with the TCRdist pipeline. In a later analysis, each TCR beta chain was defined by its CDR3 amino acid sequence together with its V-gene family, and reads lacking a unique V-gene family were excluded. In a later analysis, several hundred highly shared, low-generation-probability nucleotide sequences were removed to address suspected cross-contamination and a sequencing artifact. For each public chain, a later analysis derived a clonal expansion index from normalized ranks of inferred template counts within each repertoire. In a later analysis, generation probabilities were computed with a VDJ recombination model fitted to out-of-frame rearrangements, and the resulting probabilities were checked against IGoR. Hypergeometric tests were used in a later analysis to score TCR-TCR, TCR-HLA and TCR-CMV co-occurrence, with a repertoire-size bias correction applied to the TCR pairs. A later analysis estimated false discovery rates by permuting HLA or CMV assignments 20 times. In a later analysis, co-occurring TCRs were grouped with DBSCAN, and TCRdist sequence similarity was added when clustering was performed within HLA-allele-positive subsets. Repertoires with fewer than 30,000 or more than 120,000 public chains were left out of co-occurrence clustering, as were a handful of repertoires with anomalous nucleotide sharing. The source is immuneACCESS, and TCRdb retained only in-frame sequences with V and J called. Part of the clones is not carried over; for the studies checked, unresolved V genes explain less than half of this, and the remainder is unexplained. V, J and clone size were drawn from that table, and D and trimming were deduced from the DNA. This sample lists 100,000 to 150,000 clones; roughly 85% were detected once. The ten most abundant clones make up around 20% of the sample.

Remarks on this clone: This clone's antigen is unknown. No much larger clonotype is one base removed from it; base qualities were not supplied.

The cohort consisted of fewer than 700 healthy bone marrow donors. At the time of sampling, all cohort members were nominally healthy, though unrecorded immune exposures were likely present. The donor was CMV seropositive and belonged to the group of around 300 seropositive cohort members. A peripheral blood sample was collected from each donor, and TCR beta sequencing was performed on peripheral blood mononuclear cells. Genomic DNA was extracted from the blood cell samples with the Qiagen DNeasy Blood Extraction Kit. The sequence was collected from a young man in good health and CMV-seropositive. Sequenced: PBMCs. The chain employs TRBV7-8 and TRBJ2-1; 8 bases in between match TRBD2. This receptor carries the CDR3 CASSLVAGIYNEQFF. The nucleotides read TGTGCCAGCAGCTTAGTAGCGGGGATCTACAATGAGCAGTTCTTC.